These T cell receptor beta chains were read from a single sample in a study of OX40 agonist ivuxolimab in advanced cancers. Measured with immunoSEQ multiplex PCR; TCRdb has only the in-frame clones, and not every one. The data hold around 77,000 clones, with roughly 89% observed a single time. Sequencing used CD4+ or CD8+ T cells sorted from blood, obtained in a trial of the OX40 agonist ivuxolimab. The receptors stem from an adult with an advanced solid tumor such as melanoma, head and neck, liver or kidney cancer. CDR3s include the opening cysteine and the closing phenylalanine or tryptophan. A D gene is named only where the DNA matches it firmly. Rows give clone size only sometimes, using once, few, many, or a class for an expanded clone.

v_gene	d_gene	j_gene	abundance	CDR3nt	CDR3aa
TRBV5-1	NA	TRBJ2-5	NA	TGCGCCAGCAGCTTTGCTCCTAGCGTCATGGAGACCCAGTACTTC	CASSFAPSVMETQYF
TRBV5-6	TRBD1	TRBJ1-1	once	TGTGCCAGCAGCAGCGACAGGGGGCGGACTGAAGCTTTCTTT	CASSSDRGRTEAFF
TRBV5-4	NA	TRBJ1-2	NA	TGTGCCAGCGCCACAGGAGGGCACCTTGGCTACACCTTC	CASATGGHLGYTF
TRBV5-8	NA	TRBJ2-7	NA	TGTGCCAGCACCAAACCGGCTGTAGCTTACTACGAGCAGTACTTC	CASTKPAVAYYEQYF
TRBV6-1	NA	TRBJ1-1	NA	TGTGCCAGCAGTAAAGGACAGTTGAACACTGAAGCTTTCTTT	CASSKGQLNTEAFF
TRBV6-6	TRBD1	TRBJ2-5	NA	TGTGCCAGCAGTAAGGACAGGGACCAAGAGACCCAGTACTTC	CASSKDRDQETQYF
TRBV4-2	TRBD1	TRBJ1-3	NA	TGTGCCAGCAGCTCGCGGGGGGACAGGGGCCCCTCTGGAAACACCATATATTTT	CASSSRGDRGPSGNTIYF
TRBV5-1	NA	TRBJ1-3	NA	TGCGCCAGCAGCTCCGACTCGGGCGGAAACACCATATATTTT	CASSSDSGGNTIYF
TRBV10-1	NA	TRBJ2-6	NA	TGCGCCACCCAAGGGCCTGGACTGTCTGGGGCCAACGTCCTGACTTTC	CATQGPGLSGANVLTF
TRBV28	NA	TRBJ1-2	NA	TGTGCCAGCAGTTTACCGCAGACTAGACTTGGGGGCTACACCTTC	CASSLPQTRLGGYTF
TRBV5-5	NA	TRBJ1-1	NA	TGTGCCAGCAGCTTGACAGCGAGATTGAACACTGAAGCTTTCTTT	CASSLTARLNTEAFF
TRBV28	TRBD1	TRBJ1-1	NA	TGTGCCAGCAGTATAGGACAGGGGAGAAACACTGAAGCTTTCTTT	CASSIGQGRNTEAFF
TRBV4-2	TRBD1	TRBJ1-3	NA	TGTGCCAGCAGCACACACAGGGGATCTGGAAACACCATATATTTT	CASSTHRGSGNTIYF
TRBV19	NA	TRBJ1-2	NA	TGTGCCAGTAGTATATTAGGACGAGGCTACACCTTC	CASSILGRGYTF
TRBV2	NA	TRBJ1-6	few	TGTGCCAGCAAGGGGGAGGGGGGGGGTTCACCCCTCCACTTT	CASKGEGGGSPLHF
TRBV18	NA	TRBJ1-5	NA	TGTGCCAGCTCAACCCGGGACGTTGGAAATCAGCCCCAGCATTTT	CASSTRDVGNQPQHF
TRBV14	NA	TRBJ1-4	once	TGTGCCAGCAGCCAAGTAGGGTTTCAGGAAAAACTGTTTTTT	CASSQVGFQEKLFF
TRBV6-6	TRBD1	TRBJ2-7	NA	TGTGCCAGCAGTTACTCGGGGGACAGAATCTACGAGCAGTACTTC	CASSYSGDRIYEQYF
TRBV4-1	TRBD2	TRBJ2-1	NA	TGCGCCAGCAGCCAAGGACTAGCGGGGGGACGACCCTACAATGAGCAGTTCTTC	CASSQGLAGGRPYNEQFF
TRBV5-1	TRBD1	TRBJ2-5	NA	TGCGCCAGCAGCTTCTCCGGGACAGAAAGCCCTCCAGACTTC	CASSFSGTESPPDF
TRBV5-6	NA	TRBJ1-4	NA	TGTGCCAGCAGCTTGGTTTCCTCGGAAAAACTGTTTTTT	CASSLVSSEKLFF
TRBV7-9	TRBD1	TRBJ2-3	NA	TGTGCCAGCAGCCCGCAAAGGGCGATGTGGGACAGGGGGTATTTT	CASSPQRAMWDRGYF
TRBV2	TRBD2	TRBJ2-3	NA	TGTGCCAGCAGTTTGACTAGCGGGGGGGCGGGAGATACGCAGTATTTT	CASSLTSGGAGDTQYF
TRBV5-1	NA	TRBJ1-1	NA	TGCGCCAGCAGCTTGGGAGGGCTGAACACTGAAGCTTTCTTT	CASSLGGLNTEAFF
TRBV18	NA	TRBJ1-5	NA	TGTGCCAGCTCACTGGTCAGGGAGATGAGTCAGCCCCAGCATTTT	CASSLVREMSQPQHF
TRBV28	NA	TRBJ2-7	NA	TGTGCCAGCCACAGTTATGCTGTAGGCGAGCAGTACTTC	CASHSYAVGEQYF
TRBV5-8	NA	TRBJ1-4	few	TGTGCCAGCAGCTCTCGGGGGTTGCGAGAAAAACTGTTTTTT	CASSSRGLREKLFF
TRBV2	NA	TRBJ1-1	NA	TGTGCCAGCAGTGAAGCGCGAGGTCACACTGAAGCTTTCTTT	CASSEARGHTEAFF
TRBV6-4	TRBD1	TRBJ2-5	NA	TGTGCCAGCAGGCGGACAGGGGGCGCGGTTTTGGAGACCCAGTACTTC	CASRRTGGAVLETQYF
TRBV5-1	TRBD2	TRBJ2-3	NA	TGCGCCAGCAGCTCGACTAGCGACACAGATACGCAGTATTTT	CASSSTSDTDTQYF
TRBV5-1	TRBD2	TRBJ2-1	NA	TGCGCCAGCAGCCTACCGGAGCGGGGGGCAAATGAGCAGTTCTTC	CASSLPERGANEQFF
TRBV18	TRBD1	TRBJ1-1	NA	TGTGCCAGCTCTCCCCCTTTCGCAGGGGGCACTGAAGCTTTCTTT	CASSPPFAGGTEAFF
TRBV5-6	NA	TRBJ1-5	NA	TGTGCCAGCAGCTTGTACAGAAACAATCAGCCCCAGCATTTT	CASSLYRNNQPQHF
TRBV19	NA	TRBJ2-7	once	TGTGCCAGTAGTATCAACAGTGCGACCTACGAGCAGTACTTC	CASSINSATYEQYF
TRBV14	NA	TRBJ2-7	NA	TGTGCCAGCAGCCAAATCGGAGTACGCGAGCAGTACTTC	CASSQIGVREQYF
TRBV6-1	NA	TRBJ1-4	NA	TGTGCCAGCAGTGAAGGGGGGAAAGGTGAAAAACTGTTTTTT	CASSEGGKGEKLFF
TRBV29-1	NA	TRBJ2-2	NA	TGCAGCGGGCGGCCAGGGGTGGGCGGGGAGCTGTTTTTT	CSGRPGVGGELFF